This entry lists 17 T cell receptor beta chains sequenced from one sample in a study of T cell changes during pregnancy in multiple sclerosis (dated by TCRdb to between 2018 and 2021). The library was prepared using the immunoSEQ multiplex PCR assay. Drawn from immuneACCESS, this table holds only the in-frame rearrangements with V and J called that TCRdb kept. Clones are partly lost; checked studies trace under half to an unresolved V gene and leave the rest unexplained. The sample table records tens of thousands of clones; roughly 92% of these occur just once. The ten largest clones represent less than 2.5% of the sample. This specimen was peripheral blood, taken before pregnancy. The source is a female donor with multiple sclerosis, enrolled in a pregnancy study.

V gene TRBV19 combines with J gene TRBJ1-5; 7 bases are shared with TRBD1. This CDR3 has 15 amino acids. CDR1 and CDR2 from the germline V gene are LNHDA and SQIVND (reference sequence). V trimming: 5 bases; J trimming: 5 bases; junction bases outside the gene matches: 9. CDR3 bases: TGTGCCAGTAGTTCGGGGACAGACTTTTATCAGCCCCAGCATTTT. Translated, it gives CASSSGTDFYQPQHF.

The rearrangement joins TRBV15 to TRBJ1-2; D is uncertain. Germline V CDR1 and CDR2: LNHNV, YYDKDF (reference sequence). The CDR3 contains 15 residues. Trimming took off 0 bases at V and 3 bases at J, with 11 bases between the two ends. The CDR3 region has the DNA TGTGCCACCAGCAGAGAGAGGGAGGGATACTATGGCTACACCTTC. It is translated as CATSREREGYYGYTF.

The chain is built from TRBV4-3 and TRBJ1-3; D gene ambiguous. Trimming cost V 1 base and J 6 bases, with 10 bases left between them. The germline gives CDR1 LGHNA, CDR2 YSLEER. The CDR3 is made up of 14 amino acids. CDR3 loop: CASSQVGSENTIYF. The CDR3 DNA follows: TGCGCCAGCAGCCAAGTAGGGAGCGAAAACACCATATATTTT.

The rearrangement joins TRBV4-1 to TRBJ1-4, with D unresolved. The CDR3 loop spans 17 amino acids. V was trimmed by 1 base and J by 8 bases, leaving 20 bases between them. Germline CDR1 reads MGHRA; CDR2 reads YSYEKL. The CDR3: CASSQVGLGGFKEKLFF. In DNA, the CDR3 is TGCGCCAGCAGCCAAGTAGGTCTGGGAGGGTTCAAAGAAAAACTGTTTTTT.

Remarks on this clone: The same CDR3 can be traced to other DNA sequences in this sample. The gene calls are TRBV7-9 and TRBJ1-2; 8 nucleotides line up with TRBD1. CDR3 size: 13 residues. Germline CDR1 reads SEHNR; CDR2 reads FQNEAQ (reference sequence). The J segment lost 8 bases and the V segment lost 1 base, leaving 3 bases of the junction unmatched. The CDR3 spells CASSLGQGYGYTF. CDR3 coding DNA: TGTGCCAGCAGCTTAGGACAGGGGTACGGCTACACCTTC.

The chain has TRBV27 and TRBJ1-1, with D possibly matching TRBD1 (6 bases). This CDR3 is 15 amino acids long. With 5 bases removed from V and 0 bases from J, the gap between germline ends came to 13 bases. CDR1 and CDR2 from the germline V gene are MNHEY and SMNVEV (reference sequence). The CDR3 protein is CASSPNRVMNTEAFF. The CDR3 region has the DNA TGTGCCAGCAGTCCTAACAGGGTGATGAACACTGAAGCTTTCTTT.

CDR3 region: CASSLYGTYPGGTQYF. The CDR3 coding sequence is TGTGCCAGCAGCTTATACGGGACATACCCCGGTGGTACGCAGTATTTT. The chain couples TRBV13 to TRBJ2-3; possible D gene TRBD1, 6 bases. The germline CDR1 and CDR2 sequences are PRHDT and FYEKMQ (reference sequence). With 2 bases removed from V and 8 bases from J, the gap between germline ends came to 20 bases. CDR3 length: 16 residues. Based on the CDR3 plus reference TRBV13 and TRBJ2-3, the full variable domain is AAGVIQSPRHLIKEKRETATLKCYPIPRHDTVYWYQQGPGQDPQFLISFYEKMQSDKGSIPDRFSAQQFSDYHSELNMSSLELGDSALYFCASSLYGTYPGGTQYFGPGTRLTVL.

The chain links TRBV6-5 to TRBJ2-7, with TRBD2 as a possible D gene (6 bases). V was cut by 4 bases and J by 2 bases, with 12 bases left in between. CDR1 is MNHEY, CDR2 SVGAGI, per germline. The CDR3 loop spans 14 amino acids. CDR3 in amino acids: CASSSSDPPYEQYF. In nucleotides, the CDR3 is TGTGCCAGCAGTTCTAGCGACCCACCCTACGAGCAGTACTTC.

The V call is TRBV6-6, the J call TRBJ2-5; a weak D match, TRBD1 (5 bases). The CDR3 sequence is 14 residues long. V lost 0 bases and J lost 5, with 10 bases in between. Per germline, CDR1 MNHNY and CDR2 SVGAGI (reference sequence). CDR3 residues: CASSYSTVPETQYF. The DNA of the CDR3 is TGTGCCAGCAGTTACTCGACAGTTCCGGAGACCCAGTACTTC.

This sequence joins TRBV5-6 and TRBJ2-2; tentatively, D is TRBD2 (5 bases). The CDR3 is 15 residues long. The germline gives CDR1 SGHDT, CDR2 YYEEEE. Between the trimmed V and J ends, which lost 4 bases and 2 bases, there was a span of 12 bases. Here the CDR3 DNA reads TGTGCCAGCAGCCCGGGCGGGTTCAACACCGGGGAGCTGTTTTTT. As protein: CASSPGGFNTGELFF. Together with reference TRBV5-6 and TRBJ2-2, the CDR3 gives the full variable domain: DAGVTQSPTHLIKTRGQQVTLRCSPKSGHDTVSWYQQALGQGPQFIFQYYEEEERQRGNFPDRFSGHQFPNYSSELNVNALLLGDSALYLCASSPGGFNTGELFFGEGSRLTVL.

The rearrangement links TRBV6-6 to TRBJ1-3; D unresolved. The CDR3 contains 14 residues. Looked up from germline, CDR1 is MNHNY and CDR2 is SVGAGI (reference sequence). Trimming pared 2 bases from V and 0 bases from J, leaving 5 bases between. The chain's CDR3 is CASSYEDSGNTIYF. The CDR3 DNA follows: TGTGCCAGCAGTTACGAGGACTCTGGAAACACCATATATTTT.

The V call is TRBV7-2, the J call TRBJ2-1, with 12 bases aligning to TRBD1. This CDR3 spans 16 amino acids. Losses at the gene ends were 4 bases for V and 7 bases for J; bases not matched to a gene: 8. The germline V gene encodes CDR1 SGHTA and CDR2 FQGNSA. CDR3 sequence reads: CASSYTGTGGFNEQFF. CDR3 nucleotide sequence: TGTGCCAGCAGCTATACCGGGACAGGGGGCTTTAATGAGCAGTTCTTC.

The V call is TRBV7-2, the J call TRBJ2-7; 11 positions agree with TRBD2. The CDR3 has 15 amino acids. The J segment lost 5 bases and the V segment lost 1 base, leaving 4 bases of the junction unmatched. Germline values: CDR1 SGHTA, CDR2 FQGNSA. The CDR3 spells CASSLGLAGLHEQYF. The CDR3, as DNA: TGTGCCAGCAGCTTAGGACTAGCGGGACTCCACGAGCAGTACTTC.

The chain recombines TRBV29-1 with TRBJ1-1; D gene uncertain. This CDR3 comprises 12 residues. Germline loops: CDR1 SQVTM, CDR2 ANQGSEA. Between the trimmed V and J ends, which lost 4 bases and 1 base, there was a span of 7 bases. CDR3 sequence: CSVVPRNTEAFF. The CDR3 DNA reads as TGCAGCGTTGTCCCCCGGAACACTGAAGCTTTCTTT.

The CDR3 here is CASSLAGQAPYEQYF. For the CDR3, the DNA is TGTGCCAGCAGCTTAGCAGGTCAGGCCCCCTACGAGCAGTACTTC. The rearrangement uses TRBV7-8 and TRBJ2-7; D not resolved. V lost 0 bases, J lost 2 bases, and 11 bases lay in between. The CDR3 loop spans 15 amino acids. Germline values: CDR1 SGHVS, CDR2 FQNEAQ. Full variable domain (outside the CDR3, taken from reference TRBV7-8 and TRBJ2-7): GAGVSQSPRYKVAKRGQDVALRCDPISGHVSLFWYQQALGQGPEFLTYFQNEAQLDKSGLPSDRFFAERPEGSVSTLKIQRTQQEDSAVYLCASSLAGQAPYEQYFGPGTRLTVT.

The V gene is TRBV28, the J gene TRBJ2-1; 9 bases align to TRBD2. The CDR3 consists of 14 residues. CDR1 and CDR2 from the germline V gene are MDHEN and SYDVKM. Germline trimming cut 5 bases from V and 8 bases from J; bases unmatched to any gene: 7. CDR3 DNA sequence: TGTGCCAGCAGTCCGGCGGGAGGGCCGCATGAGCAGTTCTTC. Its protein product is CASSPAGGPHEQFF.

The V gene is TRBV29-1, the J gene TRBJ2-1; 8 bases align to TRBD2. In germline, CDR1 is SQVTM, CDR2 ANQGSEA. The CDR3 is 14 amino acids. V trimming: 2 bases; J trimming: 6 bases; junction bases outside the gene matches: 6. The CDR3 nucleotides read TGCAGCGTTGAAAGTAGCGGGAAAAGCAATGAGCAGTTCTTC. Amino acid sequence: CSVESSGKSNEQFF.